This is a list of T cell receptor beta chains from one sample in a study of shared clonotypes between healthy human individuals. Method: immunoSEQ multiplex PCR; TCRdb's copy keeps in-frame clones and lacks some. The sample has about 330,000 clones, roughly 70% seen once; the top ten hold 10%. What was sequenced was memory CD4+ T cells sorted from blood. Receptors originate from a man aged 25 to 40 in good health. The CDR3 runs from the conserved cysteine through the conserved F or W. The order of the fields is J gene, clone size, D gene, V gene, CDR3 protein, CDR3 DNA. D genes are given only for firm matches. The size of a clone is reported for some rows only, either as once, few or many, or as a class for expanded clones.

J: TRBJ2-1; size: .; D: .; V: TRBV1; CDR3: CTSSHQHNEQFF; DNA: TGCACCAGCAGCCATCAACACAATGAGCAGTTCTTC
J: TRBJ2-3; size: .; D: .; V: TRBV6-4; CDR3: CASSATFTDTQYF; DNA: TGTGCCAGCAGTGCAACATTCACAGATACGCAGTATTTT
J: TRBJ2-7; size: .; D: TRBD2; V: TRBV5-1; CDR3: CASSLAGVNEQYF; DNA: TGCGCCAGCAGCTTAGCGGGAGTAAACGAGCAGTACTTC
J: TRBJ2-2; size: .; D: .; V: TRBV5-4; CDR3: CASGGTVGFSGELFF; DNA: TGTGCCAGCGGGGGGACAGTCGGATTTTCTGGGGAGCTGTTTTTT
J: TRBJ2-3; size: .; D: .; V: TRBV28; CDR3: CASNLAGRWADTQYF; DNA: TGTGCCAGCAACCTAGCAGGGAGGTGGGCAGATACGCAGTATTTT
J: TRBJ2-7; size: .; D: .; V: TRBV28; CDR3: CASQGFFPEQYF; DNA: TGTGCCAGCCAGGGCTTTTTCCCTGAGCAGTACTTC
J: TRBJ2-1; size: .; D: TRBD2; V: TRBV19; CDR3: CASSKTGTSGTLFSYNEQFF; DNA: TGTGCCAGTAGTAAAACCGGGACTAGCGGAACTCTTTTCTCCTACAATGAGCAGTTCTTC
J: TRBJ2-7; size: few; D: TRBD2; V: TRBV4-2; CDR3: CASSQEPSSTSGSSYEQYF; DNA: TGTGCCAGCAGCCAAGAGCCCTCCTCCACTAGCGGGAGCTCCTACGAGCAGTACTTC
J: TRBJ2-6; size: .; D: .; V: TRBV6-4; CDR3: CASRATGANVLTF; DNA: TGTGCCAGCAGAGCAACCGGGGCCAACGTCCTGACTTTC
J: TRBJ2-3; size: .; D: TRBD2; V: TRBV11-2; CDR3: CASSLKIAGGTDTQYF; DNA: TGTGCCAGCAGCTTAAAGATAGCGGGAGGTACAGATACGCAGTATTTT
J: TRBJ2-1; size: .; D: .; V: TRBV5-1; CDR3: CASSLDGSRWGQFF; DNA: TGCGCCAGCAGCTTGGACGGCTCCCGCTGGGGGCAGTTCTTC
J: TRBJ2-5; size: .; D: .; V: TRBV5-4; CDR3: CASSFEGPKGETQYF; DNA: TGTGCCAGCAGCTTTGAGGGACCCAAGGGGGAGACCCAGTACTTC
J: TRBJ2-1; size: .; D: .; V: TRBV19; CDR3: CASGVRGNEQFF; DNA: TGTGCCAGTGGGGTCAGGGGAAATGAGCAGTTCTTC
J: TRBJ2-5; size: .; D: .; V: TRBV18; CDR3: CASSPSAEETQYF; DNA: TGTGCCAGCTCACCGAGCGCCGAAGAGACCCAGTACTTC
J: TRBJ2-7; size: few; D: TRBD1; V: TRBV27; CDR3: CASSRGDRVSLLVDEQYF; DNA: TGTGCCAGCAGTCGCGGGGACAGGGTTTCTTTGTTGGTCGACGAGCAGTACTTC
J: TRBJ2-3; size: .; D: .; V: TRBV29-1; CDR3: CSVRTDTQYF; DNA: TGCAGCGTCCGCACAGATACGCAGTATTTT
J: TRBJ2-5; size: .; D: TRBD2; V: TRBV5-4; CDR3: CASSPRLAGEETQYF; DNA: TGTGCCAGCAGCCCTCGACTAGCGGGAGAAGAGACCCAGTACTTC
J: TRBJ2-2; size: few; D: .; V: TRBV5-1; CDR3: CASSLTSQVLDPGELFF; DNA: TGCGCCAGCAGCTTGACAAGTCAGGTCTTAGATCCCGGGGAGCTGTTTTTT
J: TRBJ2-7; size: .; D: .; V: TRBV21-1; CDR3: CASSSYIGGQGAYEQYF; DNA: TGTGCCAGCAGCTCCTACATAGGGGGGCAAGGGGCCTACGAGCAGTACTTC
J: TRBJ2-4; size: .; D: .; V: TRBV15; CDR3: CATSRDRPGPRYF; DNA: TGTGCCACCAGCAGAGACCGACCGGGGCCAAGATACTTC
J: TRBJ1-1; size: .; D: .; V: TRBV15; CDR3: CATSRDGRVSYTEAFF; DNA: TGTGCCACCAGCAGAGATGGTCGGGTGTCCTACACTGAAGCTTTCTTT
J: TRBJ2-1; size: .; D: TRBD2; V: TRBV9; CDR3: CASSVRSGSHNEQFF; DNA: TGTGCCAGCAGCGTACGGAGCGGGAGTCACAATGAGCAGTTCTTC
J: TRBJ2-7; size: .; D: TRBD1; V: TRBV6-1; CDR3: CASSVMTGSSYEQYF; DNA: TGTGCCAGCAGTGTGATGACAGGGTCGTCCTACGAGCAGTACTTC
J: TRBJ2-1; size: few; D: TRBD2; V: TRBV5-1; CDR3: CASSVEGLAGYNEQFF; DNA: TGCGCCAGCAGCGTGGAGGGACTAGCGGGATACAATGAGCAGTTCTTC
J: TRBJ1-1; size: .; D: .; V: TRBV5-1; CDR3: CASSFNSGETEAFF; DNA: TGCGCCAGCAGCTTCAACAGCGGCGAAACTGAAGCTTTCTTT
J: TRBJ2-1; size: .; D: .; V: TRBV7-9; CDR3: CASSFQGPDNEQFF; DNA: TGTGCCAGCAGCTTCCAGGGACCAGACAATGAGCAGTTCTTC
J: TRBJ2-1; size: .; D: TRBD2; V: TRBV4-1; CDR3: CASSLYSGSDTGNEQFF; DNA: TGCGCCAGCAGCCTATATAGCGGGAGTGATACGGGGAATGAGCAGTTCTTC
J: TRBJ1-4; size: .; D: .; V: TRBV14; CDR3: CASSQDRAVVGGKLFF; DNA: TGTGCCAGCAGCCAAGATCGGGCGGTTGTAGGAGGAAAACTGTTTTTT
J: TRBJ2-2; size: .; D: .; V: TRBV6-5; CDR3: CASSYLPGDTGELFF; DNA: TGTGCCAGCAGTTACCTCCCCGGGGACACCGGGGAGCTGTTTTTT
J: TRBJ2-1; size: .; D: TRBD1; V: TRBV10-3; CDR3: CAAGTGGSYNEQFF; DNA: TGTGCCGCTGGGACAGGGGGCTCCTACAATGAGCAGTTCTTC
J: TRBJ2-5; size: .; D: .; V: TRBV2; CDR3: CASSYQETQYF; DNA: TGTGCCAGCAGTTACCAAGAGACCCAGTACTTC
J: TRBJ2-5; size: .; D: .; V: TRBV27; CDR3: CASSFAGQETQYF; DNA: TGTGCCAGCAGTTTCGCGGGGCAAGAGACCCAGTACTTC
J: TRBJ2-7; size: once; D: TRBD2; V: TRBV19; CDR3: CASMGTSGNTYEQYF; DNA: TGTGCCAGTATGGGGACTAGCGGGAACACCTACGAGCAGTACTTC
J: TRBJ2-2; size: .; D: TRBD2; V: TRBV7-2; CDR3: CASRTSGSKTGELFF; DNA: TGTGCCAGCAGGACTAGCGGGAGTAAAACGGGGGAGCTGTTTTTT
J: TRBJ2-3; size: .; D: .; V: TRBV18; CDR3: CASSSWKGFTDTQYF; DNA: TGTGCCAGCTCGTCCTGGAAGGGTTTCACAGATACGCAGTATTTT